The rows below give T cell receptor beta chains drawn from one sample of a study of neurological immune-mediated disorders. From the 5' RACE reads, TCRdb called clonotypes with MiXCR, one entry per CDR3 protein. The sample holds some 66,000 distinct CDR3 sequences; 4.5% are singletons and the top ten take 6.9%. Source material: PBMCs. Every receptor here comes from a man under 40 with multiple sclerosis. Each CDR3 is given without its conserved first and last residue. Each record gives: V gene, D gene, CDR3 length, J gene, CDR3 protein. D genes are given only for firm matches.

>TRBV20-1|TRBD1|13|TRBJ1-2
SARDHTGVSYGYT
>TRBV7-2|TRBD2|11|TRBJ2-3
ASSYAAGVPQY
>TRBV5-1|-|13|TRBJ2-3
ASSSSGFSTDTQY
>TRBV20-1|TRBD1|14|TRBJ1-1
SAREGQGRGNTEAF
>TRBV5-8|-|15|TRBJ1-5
ASSLFGGGDSNQPQH
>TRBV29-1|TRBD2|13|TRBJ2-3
SVVGAGGNTDTQY
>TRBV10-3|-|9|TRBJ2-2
AISEDGELI
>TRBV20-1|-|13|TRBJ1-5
SAPPALGGNQPQH
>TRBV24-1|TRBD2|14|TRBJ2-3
ATQARPGLPPDTQY
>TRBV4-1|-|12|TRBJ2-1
ASSQDKPYNEQF
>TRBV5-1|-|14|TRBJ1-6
ASSLNAAGSNSPLD
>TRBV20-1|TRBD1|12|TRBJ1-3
SALRQGSGNTIY
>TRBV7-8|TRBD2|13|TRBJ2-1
ATGRLAGAPDEQF
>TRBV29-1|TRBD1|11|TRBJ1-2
SVRTGANYGYT
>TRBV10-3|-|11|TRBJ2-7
AISGVESYEQY
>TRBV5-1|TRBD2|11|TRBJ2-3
ASKPSGADTQY
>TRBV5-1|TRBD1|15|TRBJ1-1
ASSLALRQGSPTEAF
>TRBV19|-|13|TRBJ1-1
ASSTRLGKLAEAF
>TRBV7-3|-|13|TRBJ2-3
ASSPWGGDTDTQY
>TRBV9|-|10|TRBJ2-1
ASSETLNEQF
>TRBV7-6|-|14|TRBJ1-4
ASSLGPPTTNEKLF
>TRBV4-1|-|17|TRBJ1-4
ASSQDSMGYGGPNEKLF
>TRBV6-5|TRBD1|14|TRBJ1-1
ASRNDRDRYYTEAF
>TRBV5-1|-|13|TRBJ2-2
ASSLAGRGTGELF
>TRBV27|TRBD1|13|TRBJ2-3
ASSWGQGETDTQY
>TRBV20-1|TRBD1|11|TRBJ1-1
SAEEQGGTEAF
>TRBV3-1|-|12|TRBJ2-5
ASTRSRGGETQY
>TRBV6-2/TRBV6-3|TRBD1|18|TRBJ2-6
ASSYSDGTDSFSGANVLT
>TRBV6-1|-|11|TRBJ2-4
ASGSQAKNIQY
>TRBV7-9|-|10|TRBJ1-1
ASVRGNTEAF
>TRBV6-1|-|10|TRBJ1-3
ASKLSGNTIY
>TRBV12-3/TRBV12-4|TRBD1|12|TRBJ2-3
ASSRTGGTDTQY
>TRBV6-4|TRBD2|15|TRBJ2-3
ASSDSRGGGGSDTQY
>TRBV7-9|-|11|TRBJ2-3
ASSLGVTDTQY
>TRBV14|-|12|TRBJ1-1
ASSQSAAGTEAF
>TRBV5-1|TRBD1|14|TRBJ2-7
ASSLEWTGLIYEQY
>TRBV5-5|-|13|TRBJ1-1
ASSLGQRMNTEAF
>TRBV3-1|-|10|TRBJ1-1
ASSQERGGAF
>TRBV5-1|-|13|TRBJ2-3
ASSRWGRGRSDRY
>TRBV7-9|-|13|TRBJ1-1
ASSKPPGMNTEAF
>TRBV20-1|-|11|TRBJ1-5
SASRGESQPQH
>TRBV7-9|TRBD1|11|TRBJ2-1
ASSGTAYNEQF
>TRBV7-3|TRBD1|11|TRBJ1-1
ASTEGANTEAF
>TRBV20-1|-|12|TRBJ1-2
SARDLRAYDGYT
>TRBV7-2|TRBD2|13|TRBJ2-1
ASSSWGLEDNEQF
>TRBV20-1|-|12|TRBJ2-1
SARAPGDFNEQF
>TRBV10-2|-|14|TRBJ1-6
ASSEKGRFYNSPLH
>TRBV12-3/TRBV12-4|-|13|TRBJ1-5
ASSRPGAGNQPQH
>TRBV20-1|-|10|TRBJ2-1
SAGPVVNEQF
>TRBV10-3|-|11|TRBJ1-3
AIRGVSGNTIY
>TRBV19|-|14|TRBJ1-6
ASSSTGSSYNSPLH
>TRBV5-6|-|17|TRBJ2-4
ASSSGELHPFEARGIQY
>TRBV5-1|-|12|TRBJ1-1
ASSQSTQNTEAF